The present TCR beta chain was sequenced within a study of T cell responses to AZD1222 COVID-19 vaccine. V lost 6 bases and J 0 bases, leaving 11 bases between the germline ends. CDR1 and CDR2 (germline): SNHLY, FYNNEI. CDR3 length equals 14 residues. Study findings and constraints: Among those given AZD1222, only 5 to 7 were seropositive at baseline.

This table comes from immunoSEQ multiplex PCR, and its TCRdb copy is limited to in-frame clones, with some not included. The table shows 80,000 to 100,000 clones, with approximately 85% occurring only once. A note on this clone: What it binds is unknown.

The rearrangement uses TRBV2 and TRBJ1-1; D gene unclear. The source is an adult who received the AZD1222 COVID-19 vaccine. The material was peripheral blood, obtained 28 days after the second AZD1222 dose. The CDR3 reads CASRIPVLNTEAFF. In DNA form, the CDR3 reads TGTGCCAGCAGGATCCCTGTGCTGAACACTGAAGCTTTCTTT.